The present entry profiles one T cell receptor (beta chain) with its context. The data originate from a study of blood T cell repertoires in COVID-19. J was trimmed by 8 bases and V by 8 bases; bases with no gene match: 9. The CDR3 totals 13 residues. CDR1 MNHEY and CDR2 SVGAGI come from the germline V gene. Participants' own reports of clinical history determined their cohort assignment. Sequencing used immunoSEQ multiplex PCR; TCRdb keeps in-frame clones, though not all of them. Of some 140,000 clones detected, about 81% appear once; the ten largest clones hold roughly 2.3%. The rearrangement uses TRBV6-5 and TRBJ2-1; TRBD2 matches at 7 bases. The source material was PBMCs or T cells enriched from blood (not recorded which). The TCR sequence derives from a middle-aged man with acute COVID-19. CDR3 sequence: CASLREGTDEQFF. DNA for the CDR3: TGTGCCAGCTTGAGGGAGGGAACGGATGAGCAGTTCTTC.